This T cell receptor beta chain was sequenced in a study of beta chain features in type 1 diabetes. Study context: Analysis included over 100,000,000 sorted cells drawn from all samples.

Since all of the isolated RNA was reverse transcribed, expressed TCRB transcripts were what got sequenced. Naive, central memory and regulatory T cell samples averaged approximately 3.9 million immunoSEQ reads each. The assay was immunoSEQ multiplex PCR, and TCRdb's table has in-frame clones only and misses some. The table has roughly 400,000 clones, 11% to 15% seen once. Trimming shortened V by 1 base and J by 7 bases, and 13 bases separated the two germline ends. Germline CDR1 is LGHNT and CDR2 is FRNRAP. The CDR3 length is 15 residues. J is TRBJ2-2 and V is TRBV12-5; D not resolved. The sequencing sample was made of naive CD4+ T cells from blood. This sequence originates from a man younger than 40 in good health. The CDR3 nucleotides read TGTGCTAGTGGTTTGGACACCACCACGAACGGGGAGCTGTTTTTT. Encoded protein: CASGLDTTTNGELFF.